This is a list of T cell receptor beta chains from one sample in a study of shared clonotypes between healthy human individuals. Some clones are missing from TCRdb's copy, which holds only in-frame ones; the method was immunoSEQ multiplex PCR. The table has more than 2,000,000 clones, roughly 92% seen once; the top ten hold over 0.12%. What was sequenced was naive CD4+ T cells sorted from blood. The receptor set was obtained from a man between 18 and 29 years old in good health. The CDR3 runs from the conserved cysteine through the conserved F or W.

V gene	J gene	CDR3 protein
TRBV6-1	TRBJ1-1	CASSLGKNTEAFF
TRBV7-8	TRBJ1-2	CAVDRGSIGGYTF
TRBV30	TRBJ1-5	CAWSGQGLGTGQPQHF
TRBV6-5	TRBJ2-6	CASSRTAGANVLTF
TRBV13	TRBJ2-5	CASSLVGWGSSGQETQYF
TRBV4-3	TRBJ1-4	CASSQIDEKLFF
TRBV5-1	TRBJ2-7	CASSLFPTGLRSEQYF
TRBV7-9	TRBJ2-1	CASSPQRPGLADYNEQFF
TRBV28	TRBJ1-3	CASSSPGNTIYF
TRBV5-1	TRBJ2-1	CASSDAGTSGDEQFF
TRBV9	TRBJ1-2	CASSAYRGFDGYTF
TRBV2	TRBJ1-2	CASSELGGNYGYTF
TRBV4-3	TRBJ2-6	CASSQDRVGEVPGANVLTF
TRBV7-3	TRBJ2-5	CASSLEGTQTQYF
TRBV18	TRBJ2-7	CASSPAGGTEQYF
TRBV7-7	TRBJ2-1	CASTIKLRGEQFF
TRBV6-5	TRBJ1-1	CASSRGRDYTEAFF
TRBV19	TRBJ2-7	CASSTRPYYEQYF
TRBV6-6	TRBJ1-1	CASSFRGPNTEAFF
TRBV5-4	TRBJ2-7	CASSLPGYEQYF
TRBV5-4	TRBJ2-7	CASSPSGGALEQYF
TRBV5-1	TRBJ2-1	CASGLAGGSYNEQFF
TRBV19	TRBJ2-5	CASSISRQETQYF
TRBV7-9	TRBJ2-5	CASSLGTGVQETQYF
TRBV11-2	TRBJ1-6	CASSLDRGGLVGSPLHF
TRBV5-1	TRBJ2-2	CASSFSASGELFF
TRBV6-5	TRBJ1-1	CASRKDHVGAFF
TRBV18	TRBJ1-2	CASSPPAQGEGGYTF
TRBV9	TRBJ2-7	CASSVMDMGYEQYF
TRBV7-9	TRBJ1-2	CASSLESTPNYGYTF
TRBV7-2	TRBJ2-7	CASSLGLAGHEQYF
TRBV25-1	TRBJ2-6	CASTAGPGANVLTF
TRBV9	TRBJ2-3	CASSALLPSTDTQYF
TRBV28	TRBJ1-2	CASSLSFRQGGGGYTF
TRBV10-2	TRBJ1-1	CASSEQAGEAFF
TRBV21-1	TRBJ1-2	CASSLLQGRDYGYTF
TRBV10-1	TRBJ2-1	CASSDIGGRGNEQFF
TRBV7-3	TRBJ2-7	CASSSYREESYEQYF
TRBV30	TRBJ1-3	CAWNGRTGNTIYF
TRBV19	TRBJ2-1	CASSPRLASNEQFF
TRBV7-2	TRBJ2-5	CASSQQGVRQETQYF